The next 31 T cell receptor beta chains were all read from a single sample in a study of neurological immune-mediated disorders. TCRdb recomputed calls from the 5' RACE reads with MiXCR, one row per CDR3 protein. This table has tens of thousands of distinct CDR3 sequences, 4% appearing once. What was sequenced was CD4+ T cells from blood. The receptors originated from a woman in her thirties or forties with multiple sclerosis.

In this sample, this clonotype turned up many times. This chain joins TRBV7-8 and TRBJ2-3; D gene uncertain. The CDR3 runs 14 residues. The V end was cut by 5 bases, the J end by 1 base, with 10 bases between. Germline lookup yields CDR1 SGHVS and CDR2 FQNEAQ. CDR3 nucleotides: TGTGCCAGCAGCCCGATGGACCGCACAGATACGCAGTATTTT. As protein: CASSPMDRTDTQYF.

In this sample, this clonotype turned up many times. The chain recombines TRBV6-2 or TRBV6-3 with TRBJ2-1; TRBD2 is a possible D gene (6 bases). The CDR3 loop spans 16 amino acids. CDR1 is MNHEY and CDR2 is SVGEGT in the germline V gene. With 5 bases removed from V and 0 bases from J, the gap between germline ends came to 14 bases. For the CDR3, the DNA is TGTGCCAGCAGTCTCCGGCCAGCGGGCTCCTACAATGAGCAGTTCTTC. The encoded protein is CASSLRPAGSYNEQFF.

This clonotype was seen ten or more times. The V call is TRBV5-1, the J call TRBJ1-2; perhaps TRBD1 as D (5 bases). This CDR3 has 13 amino acids. Trimming pared 5 bases from V and 4 bases from J, leaving 12 bases between. Per the germline V gene, CDR1 is SGHRS and CDR2 is YFSETQ. DNA of the CDR3: TGCGCCAGCAGTTTTGGGGCCTCCTATGGCTACACCTTC. This encodes CASSFGASYGYTF.

This clonotype was picked up many times. In nucleotides, the CDR3 is TGTGCCATCAGTGACCATCTGACAACCCCCGGGGAGCTGTTTTTT. Protein sequence: CAISDHLTTPGELFF. The chain uses TRBV10-3 and TRBJ2-2; D unresolved. Germline lookup yields CDR1 ENHRY and CDR2 SYGVKD. V lost 3 bases and J 6 bases, leaving 14 bases between the germline ends. This CDR3 region has 15 residues.

There are many counts of this clonotype. The chain uses TRBV6-5 and TRBJ2-7; unclear D gene. The CDR3 is 14 amino acids. Germline CDR1 is MNHEY and CDR2 is SVGAGI. The V and J ends lost 0 bases and 5 bases respectively, with 11 bases between them. Written as DNA, the CDR3 is TGTGCCAGCAGTTACTCAGAGTCTCCCGACGAGCAGTACTTC. Amino acid sequence: CASSYSESPDEQYF.

The gene calls are TRBV5-5 and TRBJ2-4; perhaps TRBD2 as D (6 bases). Trimming removed 5 bases at V and 7 bases at J, with 10 bases between. Germline-derived CDR1 and CDR2 are SGHKS and YYEKEE (reference sequence). The length of the CDR3 is 12 residues. This CDR3 is CASSRDLNIQYF. In DNA, the CDR3 is TGTGCCAGCAGTCGGGACTTGAACATTCAGTACTTC.

In its sample, this clonotype was seen many times. The chain carries TRBV4-1 and TRBJ1-2; TRBD1 might be the D (6 bases). The CDR3 contains 15 residues. The V and J ends lost 1 base and 4 bases respectively, with 13 bases between them. The V gene's germline CDR1 is MGHRA and CDR2 YSYEKL. The CDR3 loop is CASSQAQGTRYGYTF. DNA for the CDR3: TGCGCCAGCAGCCAAGCCCAGGGGACACGCTATGGCTACACCTTC.

This clonotype rates as medium-sized. The chain links TRBV5-1 to TRBJ2-1; D may be TRBD1 (6 bases). V was clipped by 5 bases and J by 0 bases, with 12 bases between them. The CDR3 totals 15 residues. Looked up from germline, CDR1 is SGHRS and CDR2 is YFSETQ. The CDR3 is CASRLTGSSYNEQFF. The CDR3 nucleotides are TGCGCCAGCAGACTTACAGGGTCCTCCTACAATGAGCAGTTCTTC.

This clonotype was counted ten times or more. The chain carries TRBV3-1 and TRBJ2-7; TRBD1 aligns across 7 bases. The CDR3 extends over 13 amino acids. The J segment lost 6 bases and the V segment lost 5 bases, leaving 7 bases of the junction unmatched. Germline lookup yields CDR1 LGHDT and CDR2 YNNKEL (reference sequence). CDR3 in DNA: TGTGCCAGCAGCGTACGGACAGGCGGCGAGCAGTACTTC. This gives the protein CASSVRTGGEQYF.

This clonotype was counted many times. The rearrangement links TRBV3-1 to TRBJ1-2; D remains unclear. Trimming stripped 6 bases from V and 4 bases from J, with 12 bases between. Germline values: CDR1 LGHDT, CDR2 YNNKEL (reference sequence). The CDR3 spans 13 residues. The CDR3 loop reads CASSTTGSYGYTF. CDR3 coding DNA: TGTGCCAGCAGTACCACCGGGAGCTATGGCTACACCTTC.

This clonotype has a count of ten or more. The chain employs TRBV20-1 and TRBJ2-5, with D tentatively TRBD1 (5 bases). V was clipped by 1 base and J by 4 bases, with 10 bases between them. The CDR3 totals 13 residues. Germline V CDR1 and CDR2: DFQATT, SNEGSKA (reference sequence). The CDR3 region is CSARVVGRETQYF. The CDR3 nucleotides are TGCAGTGCTAGAGTTGTGGGGCGAGAGACCCAGTACTTC.

This clonotype was seen ten or more times. The gene calls are TRBV4-1 and TRBJ2-1, with TRBD1 matching over 9 bases. This CDR3 is 14 amino acids long. Losses at the gene ends were 2 bases for V and 8 bases for J; bases not matched to a gene: 4. The germline V gene has CDR1 MGHRA and CDR2 YSYEKL. CDR3 in DNA: TGCGCCAGCAGCCAACTGGACAGGGGCTATGAGCAGTTCTTC. Encoded protein: CASSQLDRGYEQFF.

This clonotype was detected ten times or more. The V and J genes are TRBV20-1 and TRBJ2-1; TRBD2 aligns across 12 bases. There are 14 residues in the CDR3. Germline V gives CDR1 DFQATT, CDR2 SNEGSKA (reference sequence). Trimming removed 2 bases from V and 10 bases from J; junction bases left unmatched: 6. CDR3 nucleotide sequence: TGCAGTGCTAGACCCCTAGCGGGGGGGATCGAGCAGTTCTTC. It yields the protein CSARPLAGGIEQFF.

At least ten counts were recorded for this clonotype. The J gene is TRBJ1-4, the V gene TRBV4-1; no clear D gene. V was shortened by 0 bases and J by 3 bases, with 11 bases between the two germline ends. CDR3 length: 16 residues. Germline V lookup: CDR1 MGHRA, CDR2 YSYEKL. CDR3 DNA: TGCGCCAGCAGCCAAGATTGGCCCTCTCCTAATGAAAAACTGTTTTTT. Translation gives CASSQDWPSPNEKLFF.

This clonotype showed up many times. This chain joins TRBV7-9 and TRBJ2-7; perhaps D is TRBD1 or TRBD2 (5 bases each). Trimming left V 5 bases short and J 5 bases short, with 13 bases between. The CDR3 has 13 residues. Germline values: CDR1 SEHNR, CDR2 FQNEAQ (reference sequence). The CDR3 DNA reads as TGTGCCAGCAGCCAATACCAGGGAGACGAGCAGTACTTC. Amino acid sequence: CASSQYQGDEQYF.

This clonotype was recorded many times. The chain's CDR3 is CSAPLAGYTQETQYF. The CDR3 DNA sequence: TGCAGTGCTCCACTAGCGGGTTACACCCAAGAGACCCAGTACTTC. The chain links TRBV20-1 to TRBJ2-5; 9 bases are shared with TRBD2. The V segment lost 5 bases and the J segment 1 base; nucleotides outside the gene matches: 8. Germline V gene sequence: CDR1 DFQATT, CDR2 SNEGSKA (reference sequence). The CDR3 runs to 15 residues.

This clonotype was seen repeatedly, ten times or more. The rearrangement uses TRBV7-2 and TRBJ2-7; TRBD2 might be the D (7 bases). V lost 1 base and J 1 base, leaving 11 bases between the germline ends. The germline CDR1 and CDR2 sequences are SGHTA and FQGNSA. The CDR3 spans 15 residues. CDR3 region: CASSLVRGPSYEQYF. The CDR3 DNA reads as TGTGCCAGCAGCTTAGTGCGGGGGCCTTCCTACGAGCAGTACTTC.

This clonotype was observed many times. The V and J genes are TRBV6-5 and TRBJ2-1, with TRBD2 identical over 12 bases. Trimming removed 0 bases from V and 10 bases from J; junction bases left unmatched: 7. CDR1 and CDR2 from the germline V gene are MNHEY and SVGAGI. There are 16 residues in the CDR3. The CDR3: CASSYSLAGGPGEQFF. CDR3 nucleotide sequence: TGTGCCAGCAGTTACTCGCTAGCGGGGGGGCCGGGGGAGCAGTTCTTC.

This clonotype has ten or more counts. The chain couples TRBV12-3 or TRBV12-4 to TRBJ2-3; TRBD1 agrees at 8 bases. The CDR3 runs to 15 residues. The V segment lost 3 bases and the J segment 5 bases; nucleotides outside the gene matches: 7. CDR3 loop: CASSFLRGRVDTQYF. As DNA, the CDR3 is TGTGCCAGCAGTTTTCTCAGGGGGCGCGTAGATACGCAGTATTTT.

The sample holds many counts of this clonotype. The CDR3 sequence: CASSQVPYEQYF. CDR3 in DNA: TGTGCCAGCAGCCAAGTCCCCTACGAGCAGTACTTC. The genes are TRBV3-1 and TRBJ2-7; D is unclear. Trimming took off 1 base at V and 2 bases at J, with 3 bases between the two ends. The CDR3 runs 12 residues. The germline gives CDR1 LGHDT, CDR2 YNNKEL (reference sequence).

This clonotype was counted many times. The V and J genes are TRBV15 and TRBJ2-3, with D unresolved. CDR3 length equals 14 residues. Germline-derived CDR1 and CDR2 are LNHNV and YYDKDF (reference sequence). With 7 bases removed from V and 0 bases from J, the gap between germline ends came to 11 bases. The CDR3 sequence is CATTPGASTDTQYF. CDR3 DNA sequence: TGTGCCACCACCCCTGGTGCTAGCACAGATACGCAGTATTTT.

This clonotype was seen ten or more times. This chain uses TRBV5-1 with TRBJ2-3; D may be TRBD2 (6 bases). The CDR3 spans 15 residues. Trimming took 3 bases from V and 5 from J, leaving 16 bases between them. Germline V gene data show CDR1 as SGHRS and CDR2 as YFSETQ. CDR3 DNA sequence: TGCGCCAGCAGCTCATCCGGGACTCTTGGAGATACGCAGTATTTT. Its translation: CASSSSGTLGDTQYF.

This chain connects TRBV18 to TRBJ1-5; no firm D call. The CDR3 covers 16 residues. Germline CDR1 is KGHSH and CDR2 is LQKENI. Trimming removed 2 bases from V and 3 bases from J, with 14 bases in between. The CDR3 sequence: CASSPSSGSDNQPQHF. The CDR3 nucleotides read TGTGCCAGCTCACCAAGTTCCGGGTCGGACAATCAGCCCCAGCATTTT.

At least ten counts were recorded for this clonotype. The chain uses TRBV29-1 and TRBJ1-2, with no clear D. With 7 bases removed from V and 2 bases from J, the gap between germline ends came to 8 bases. The CDR3 length is 11 residues. Germline values: CDR1 SQVTM, CDR2 ANQGSEA. CDR3 sequence reads: CSAYLNYGYTF. In nucleotides, the CDR3 is TGCAGCGCTTATTTAAACTATGGCTACACCTTC.

In this sample, this clonotype turned up many times. The chain has TRBV7-2 and TRBJ2-7, with a tentative D call TRBD1 (5 bases). Per the germline V gene, CDR1 is SGHTA and CDR2 is FQGNSA. The CDR3 runs 14 residues. The V end was cut by 2 bases, the J end by 4 bases, with 12 bases between. In nucleotides, the CDR3 is TGTGCCAGCAGCTTAAGCAGGGTGAGATACGAGCAGTACTTC. Amino acids: CASSLSRVRYEQYF.

This clonotype was picked up many times. The rearrangement links TRBV5-1 to TRBJ2-3; maybe TRBD1 (6 bases). Trimming cost V 4 bases and J 3 bases, with 12 bases left between them. Per the germline V gene, CDR1 is SGHRS and CDR2 is YFSETQ. The CDR3 is 14 amino acids. The CDR3 DNA reads TGCGCCAGCAGCGGGGGCCCAGGGACAGATACGCAGTATTTT. Translating it yields CASSGGPGTDTQYF.

This clonotype was counted ten times or more. This chain links TRBV10-3 with TRBJ1-1; D call uncertain. The germline V and J ends were trimmed by 6 bases and 7 bases, with 18 bases remaining between them. The V gene's germline CDR1 is ENHRY and CDR2 SYGVKD. The CDR3 is 14 amino acids. Here the CDR3 DNA reads TGTGCCATCAGGGCGAATAGTTGGGAAGATGAAGCTTTCTTT. It specifies CAIRANSWEDEAFF.

This clonotype was detected many times. V and J are TRBV10-3 and TRBJ2-6; unclear D gene. This CDR3 has 16 residues. Between the trimmed V and J ends, which lost 6 bases and 4 bases, there was a span of 16 bases. In germline, CDR1 is ENHRY, CDR2 SYGVKD. This chain's CDR3 is CAISNPPVLGANVLTF. The CDR3 nucleotides read TGTGCCATCAGCAACCCTCCGGTGCTCGGGGCCAACGTCCTGACTTTC.

This clonotype occurred many times. V and J are TRBV6-6 and TRBJ2-1; D is possibly TRBD2 (6 bases). The V and J ends lost 0 bases and 2 bases respectively, with 14 bases between them. Germline V gene data show CDR1 as MNHNY and CDR2 as SVGAGI (reference sequence). The CDR3 extends over 17 amino acids. CDR3 sequence (DNA): TGTGCCAGCAGTTACTCAGCGCTAGCGAACGCCTACAATGAGCAGTTCTTC. As protein: CASSYSALANAYNEQFF.

Note on this clonotype: This may arise from a read error, as a much more abundant clone is one base away. The chain recombines TRBV20-1 with TRBJ2-7, with a tentative D call TRBD2 (7 bases). The CDR3 contains 13 residues. CDR1 is DFQATT and CDR2 is SNEGSKA in the germline V gene (reference sequence). Trimming shortened V by 5 bases and J by 3 bases, and 14 bases separated the two germline ends. CDR3 coding DNA: TGCAGTGCTTCCTGGAGGGGGGGCTACGAGCAGTACTTC. This gives the protein CSASWRGGYEQYF.

This clonotype was seen many times. The rearrangement uses TRBV5-1 and TRBJ1-6, with 8 bases identical to TRBD1. CDR1 and CDR2 from the germline V gene are SGHRS and YFSETQ. Trimming took 4 bases from V and 7 from J; bases not matched to a gene: 4. This CDR3 is 14 amino acids long. CDR3 bases: TGCGCCAGCAGCCCGGGGACAGGCAATTCACCCCTCCACTTT. Translating it yields CASSPGTGNSPLHF.